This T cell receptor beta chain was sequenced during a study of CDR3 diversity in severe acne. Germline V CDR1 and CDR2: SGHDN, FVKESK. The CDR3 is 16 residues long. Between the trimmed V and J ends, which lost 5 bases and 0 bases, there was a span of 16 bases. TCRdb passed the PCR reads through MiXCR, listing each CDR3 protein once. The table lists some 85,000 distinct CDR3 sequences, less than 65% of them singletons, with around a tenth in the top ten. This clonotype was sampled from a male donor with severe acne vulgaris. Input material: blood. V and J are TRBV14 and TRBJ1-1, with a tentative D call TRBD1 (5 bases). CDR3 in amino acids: CASSGMQGVMNTEAFF. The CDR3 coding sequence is TGTGCCAGCAGCGGAATGCAGGGAGTCATGAACACTGAAGCTTTCTTT.